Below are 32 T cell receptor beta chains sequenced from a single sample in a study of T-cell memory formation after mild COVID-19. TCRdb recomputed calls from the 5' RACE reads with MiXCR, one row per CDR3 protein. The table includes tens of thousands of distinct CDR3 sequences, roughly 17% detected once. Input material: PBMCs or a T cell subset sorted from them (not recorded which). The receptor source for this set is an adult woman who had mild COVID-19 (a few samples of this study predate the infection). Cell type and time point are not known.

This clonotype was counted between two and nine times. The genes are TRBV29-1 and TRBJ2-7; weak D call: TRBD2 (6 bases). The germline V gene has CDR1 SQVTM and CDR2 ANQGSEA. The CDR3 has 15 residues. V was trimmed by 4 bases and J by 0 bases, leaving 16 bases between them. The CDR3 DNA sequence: TGCAGCGTTGCAGGAGGGGACTCCATCTCCTACGAGCAGTACTTC. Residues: CSVAGGDSISYEQYF.

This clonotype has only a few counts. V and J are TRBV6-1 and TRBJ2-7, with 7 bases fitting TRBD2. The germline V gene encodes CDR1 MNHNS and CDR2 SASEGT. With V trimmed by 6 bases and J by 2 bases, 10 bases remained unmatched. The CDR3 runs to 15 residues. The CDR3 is CASSREGGSPYEQYF. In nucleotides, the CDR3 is TGTGCCAGCAGCCGAGAGGGAGGGAGTCCCTACGAGCAGTACTTC.

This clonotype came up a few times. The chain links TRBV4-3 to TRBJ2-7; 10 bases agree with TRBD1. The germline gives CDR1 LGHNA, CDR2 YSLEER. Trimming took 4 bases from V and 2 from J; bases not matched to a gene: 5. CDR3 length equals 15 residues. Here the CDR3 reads CASSPGGQGTYEQYF. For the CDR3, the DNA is TGCGCCAGCAGCCCTGGGGGACAGGGGACCTACGAGCAGTACTTC.

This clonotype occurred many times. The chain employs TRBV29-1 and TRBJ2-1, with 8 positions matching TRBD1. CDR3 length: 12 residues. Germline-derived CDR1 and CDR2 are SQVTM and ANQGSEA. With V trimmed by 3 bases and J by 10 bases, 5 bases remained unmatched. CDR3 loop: CSVESRDREQFF. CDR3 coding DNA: TGCAGCGTTGAGTCCCGGGACAGGGAGCAGTTCTTC.

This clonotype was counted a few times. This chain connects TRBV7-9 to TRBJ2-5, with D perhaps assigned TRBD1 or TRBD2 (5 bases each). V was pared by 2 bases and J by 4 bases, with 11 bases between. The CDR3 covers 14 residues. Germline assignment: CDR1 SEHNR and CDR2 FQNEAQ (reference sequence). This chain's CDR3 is CASSLSGTIETQYF. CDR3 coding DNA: TGTGCCAGCAGCTTATCGGGGACGATAGAGACCCAGTACTTC.

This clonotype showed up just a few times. DNA for the CDR3: TGTGCCAGCAGGCTAAGCGCCCGGACAGGGTCTTTTAGCGATGAGCAGTTCTTC. It encodes CASRLSARTGSFSDEQFF. The J gene is TRBJ2-1, the V gene TRBV12-3 or TRBV12-4; 8 bases are shared with TRBD1. CDR3 size: 18 residues. V trimming: 6 bases; J trimming: 8 bases; junction bases outside the gene matches: 21.

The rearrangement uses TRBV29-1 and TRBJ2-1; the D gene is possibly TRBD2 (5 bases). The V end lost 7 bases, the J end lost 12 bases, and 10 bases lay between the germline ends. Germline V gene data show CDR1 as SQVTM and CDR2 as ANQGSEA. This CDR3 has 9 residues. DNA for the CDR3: TGCAGCGCCGCCCGGGGGCAGTTCTTC. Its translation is CSAARGQFF.

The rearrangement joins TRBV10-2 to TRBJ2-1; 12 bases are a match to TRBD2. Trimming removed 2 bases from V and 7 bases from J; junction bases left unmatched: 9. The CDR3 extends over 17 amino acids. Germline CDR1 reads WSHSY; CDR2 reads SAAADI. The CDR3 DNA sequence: TGCGCCAGCAGTGAGGGAATACTAGCGGGGGGTCGGAATGAGCAGTTCTTC. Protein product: CASSEGILAGGRNEQFF.

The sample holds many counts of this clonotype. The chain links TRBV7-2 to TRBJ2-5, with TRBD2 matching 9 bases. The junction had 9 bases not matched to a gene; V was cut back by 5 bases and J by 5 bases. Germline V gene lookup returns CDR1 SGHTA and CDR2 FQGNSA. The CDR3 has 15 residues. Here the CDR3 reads CASSRSGGTGETQYF. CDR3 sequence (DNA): TGTGCCAGCAGCCGAAGCGGGGGGACCGGGGAGACCCAGTACTTC.

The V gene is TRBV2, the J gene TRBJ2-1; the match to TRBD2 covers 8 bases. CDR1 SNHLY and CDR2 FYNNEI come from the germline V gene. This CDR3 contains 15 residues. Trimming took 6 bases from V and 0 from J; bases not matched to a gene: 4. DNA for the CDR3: TGTGCCAGCAGGGTAGGGACTAGCTCCTACAATGAGCAGTTCTTC. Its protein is CASRVGTSSYNEQFF.

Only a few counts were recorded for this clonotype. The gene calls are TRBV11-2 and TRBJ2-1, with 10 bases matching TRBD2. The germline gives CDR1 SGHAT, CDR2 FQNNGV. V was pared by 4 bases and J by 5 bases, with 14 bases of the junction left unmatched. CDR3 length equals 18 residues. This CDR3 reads CASSYEALAGTWDNEQFF. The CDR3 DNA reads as TGTGCCAGCAGCTACGAGGCACTAGCGGGGACGTGGGACAATGAGCAGTTCTTC. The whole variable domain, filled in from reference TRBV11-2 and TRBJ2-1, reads EAGVAQSPRYKIIEKRQSVAFWCNPISGHATLYWYQQILGQGPKLLIQFQNNGVVDDSQLPKDRFSAERLKGVDSTLKIQPAKLEDSAVYLCASSYEALAGTWDNEQFFGPGTRLTVL.

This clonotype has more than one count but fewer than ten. The chain's CDR3 is CAWSHPGRGGTDTQYF. CDR3 nucleotides: TGTGCCTGGAGTCACCCTGGGCGGGGAGGCACAGATACGCAGTATTTT. This chain uses TRBV30 with TRBJ2-3, with a possible D match to TRBD2 (6 bases). The CDR3 length is 16 residues. The germline V gene has CDR1 GTSNPN and CDR2 SVGIG (reference sequence). With 2 bases removed from V and 1 base from J, the gap between germline ends came to 16 bases.

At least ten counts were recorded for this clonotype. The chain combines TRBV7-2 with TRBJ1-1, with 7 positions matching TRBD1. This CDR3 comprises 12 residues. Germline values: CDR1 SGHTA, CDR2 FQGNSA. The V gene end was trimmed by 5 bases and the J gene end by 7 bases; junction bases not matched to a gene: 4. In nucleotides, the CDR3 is TGTGCCAGCAGCCCCCGACAGGGTGAAGCTTTCTTT. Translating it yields CASSPRQGEAFF.

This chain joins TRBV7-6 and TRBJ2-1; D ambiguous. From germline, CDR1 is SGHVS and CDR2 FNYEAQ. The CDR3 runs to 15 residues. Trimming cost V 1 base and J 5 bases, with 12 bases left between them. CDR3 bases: TGTGCCAGCAGCTTAGGTGTGAGCGTAGACAATGAGCAGTTCTTC. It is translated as CASSLGVSVDNEQFF. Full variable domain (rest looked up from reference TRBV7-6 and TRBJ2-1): GAGVSQSPRYKVTKRGQDVALRCDPISGHVSLYWYRQALGQGPEFLTYFNYEAQQDKSGLPNDRFSAERPEGSISTLTIQRTEQRDSAMYRCASSLGVSVDNEQFFGPGTRLTVL.

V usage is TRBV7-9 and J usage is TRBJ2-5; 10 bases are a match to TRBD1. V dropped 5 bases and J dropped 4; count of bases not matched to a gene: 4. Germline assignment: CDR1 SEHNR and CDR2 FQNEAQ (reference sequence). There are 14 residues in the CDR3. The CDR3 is CASSPTGGGETQYF. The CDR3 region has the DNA TGTGCCAGCAGCCCGACAGGGGGCGGAGAGACCCAGTACTTC.

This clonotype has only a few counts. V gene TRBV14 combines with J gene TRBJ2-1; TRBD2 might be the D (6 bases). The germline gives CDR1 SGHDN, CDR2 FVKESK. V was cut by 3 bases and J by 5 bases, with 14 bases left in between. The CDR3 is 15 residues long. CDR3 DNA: TGTGCCAGCAGCCAGTTTGGCGGGGAAAACAATGAGCAGTTCTTC. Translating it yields CASSQFGGENNEQFF.

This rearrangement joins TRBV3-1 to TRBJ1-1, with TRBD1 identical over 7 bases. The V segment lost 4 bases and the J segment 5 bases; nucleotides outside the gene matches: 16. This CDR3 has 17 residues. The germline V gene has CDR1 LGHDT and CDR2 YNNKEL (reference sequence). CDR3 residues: CASSLMVGGGGDTEAFF. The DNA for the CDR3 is TGTGCCAGCAGCCTTATGGTAGGGGGCGGCGGGGATACTGAAGCTTTCTTT.

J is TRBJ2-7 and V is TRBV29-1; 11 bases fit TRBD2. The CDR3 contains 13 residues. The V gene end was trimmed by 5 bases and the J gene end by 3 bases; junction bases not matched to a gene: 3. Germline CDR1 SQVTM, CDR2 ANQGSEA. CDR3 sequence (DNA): TGCAGCGTTTGGACTAGCGGGTTCTACGAGCAGTACTTC. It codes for CSVWTSGFYEQYF.

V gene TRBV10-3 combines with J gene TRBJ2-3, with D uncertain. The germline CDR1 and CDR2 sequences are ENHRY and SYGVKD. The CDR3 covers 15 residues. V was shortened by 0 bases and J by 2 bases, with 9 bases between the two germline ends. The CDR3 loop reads CAISESPDPTDTQYF. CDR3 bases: TGTGCCATCAGTGAGTCCCCGGACCCCACAGATACGCAGTATTTT.

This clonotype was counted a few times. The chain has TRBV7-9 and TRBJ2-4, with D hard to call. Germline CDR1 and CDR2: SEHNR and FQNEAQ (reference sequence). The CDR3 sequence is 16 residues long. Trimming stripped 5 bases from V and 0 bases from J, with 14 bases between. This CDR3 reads CASSTDHGLAKNIQYF. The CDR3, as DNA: TGTGCCAGCAGCACTGATCACGGGCTAGCCAAAAACATTCAGTACTTC.

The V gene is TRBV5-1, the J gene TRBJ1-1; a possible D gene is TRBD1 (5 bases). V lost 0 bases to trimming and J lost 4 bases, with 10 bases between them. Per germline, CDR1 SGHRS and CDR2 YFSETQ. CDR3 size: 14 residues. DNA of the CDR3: TGCGCCAGCAGCTTGGGTGGGGCCGGCACTGAAGCTTTCTTT. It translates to CASSLGGAGTEAFF. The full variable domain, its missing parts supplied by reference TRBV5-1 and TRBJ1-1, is KAGVTQTPRYLIKTRGQQVTLSCSPISGHRSVSWYQQTPGQGLQFLFEYFSETQRNKGNFPGRFSGRQFSNSRSEMNVSTLELGDSALYLCASSLGGAGTEAFFGQGTRLTVV.

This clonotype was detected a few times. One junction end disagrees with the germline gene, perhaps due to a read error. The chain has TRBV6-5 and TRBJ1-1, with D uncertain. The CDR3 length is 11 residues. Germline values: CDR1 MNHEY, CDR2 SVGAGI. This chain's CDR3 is CASSYSGSWNF. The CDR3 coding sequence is TGTGCCAGCAGTTACTCGGGGTCATGGAATTTT.

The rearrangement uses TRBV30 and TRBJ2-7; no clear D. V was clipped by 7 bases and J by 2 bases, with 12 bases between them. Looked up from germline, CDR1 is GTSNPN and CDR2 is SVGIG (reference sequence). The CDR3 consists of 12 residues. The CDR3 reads CALDGTTYEQYF. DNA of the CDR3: TGTGCCTTGGACGGAACCACCTACGAGCAGTACTTC.

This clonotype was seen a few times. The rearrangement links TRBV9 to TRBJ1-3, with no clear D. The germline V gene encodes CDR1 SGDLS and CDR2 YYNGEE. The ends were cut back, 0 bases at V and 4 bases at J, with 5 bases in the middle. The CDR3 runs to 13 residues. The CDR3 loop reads CASSVGEGNTIYF. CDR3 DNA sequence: TGTGCCAGCAGCGTAGGGGAGGGAAACACCATATATTTT.

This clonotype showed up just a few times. CDR3 bases: TGCGCCAGCAGCTTGGGCTCCCGCGAAAGAAACACTGAAGCTTTCTTT. Its translation: CASSLGSRERNTEAFF. The V and J genes are TRBV5-1 and TRBJ1-1; no clear D. V lost 0 bases to trimming and J lost 2 bases, with 14 bases between them. The CDR3 runs 16 residues. Germline lookup yields CDR1 SGHRS and CDR2 YFSETQ.

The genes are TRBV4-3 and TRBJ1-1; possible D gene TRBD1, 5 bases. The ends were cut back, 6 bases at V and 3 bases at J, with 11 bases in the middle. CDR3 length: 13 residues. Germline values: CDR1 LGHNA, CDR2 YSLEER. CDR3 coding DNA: TGCGCCAGCAGGGACACGGTGGACACTGAAGCTTTCTTT. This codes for CASRDTVDTEAFF.

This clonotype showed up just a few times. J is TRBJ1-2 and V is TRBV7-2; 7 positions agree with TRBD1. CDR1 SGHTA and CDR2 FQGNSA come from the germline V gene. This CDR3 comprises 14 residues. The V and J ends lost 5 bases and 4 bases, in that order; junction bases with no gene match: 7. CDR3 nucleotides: TGTGCCAGCAGCCCTGGACAGGACGGCTATGGCTACACCTTC. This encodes CASSPGQDGYGYTF.

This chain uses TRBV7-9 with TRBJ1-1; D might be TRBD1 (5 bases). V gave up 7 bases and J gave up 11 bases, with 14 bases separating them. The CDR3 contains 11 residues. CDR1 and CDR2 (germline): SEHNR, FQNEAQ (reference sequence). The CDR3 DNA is TGTGCCAGCACGGCGGGGGAAGGCGCTTTCTTT. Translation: CASTAGEGAFF.

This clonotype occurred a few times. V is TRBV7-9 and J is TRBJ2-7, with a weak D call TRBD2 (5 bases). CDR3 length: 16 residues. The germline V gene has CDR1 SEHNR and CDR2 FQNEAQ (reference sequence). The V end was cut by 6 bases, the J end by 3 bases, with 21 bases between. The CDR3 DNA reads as TGTGCCAGCAGTTCGTTTGGACTCCAGACCAACTACGAGCAGTACTTC. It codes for CASSSFGLQTNYEQYF.

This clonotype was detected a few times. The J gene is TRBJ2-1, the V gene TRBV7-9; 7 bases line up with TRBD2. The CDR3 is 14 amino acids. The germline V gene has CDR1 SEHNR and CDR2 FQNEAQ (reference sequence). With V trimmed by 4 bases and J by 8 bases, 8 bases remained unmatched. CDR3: CASSSGLRGDEQFF. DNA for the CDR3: TGTGCCAGCAGCTCGGGACTAAGGGGTGATGAGCAGTTCTTC.

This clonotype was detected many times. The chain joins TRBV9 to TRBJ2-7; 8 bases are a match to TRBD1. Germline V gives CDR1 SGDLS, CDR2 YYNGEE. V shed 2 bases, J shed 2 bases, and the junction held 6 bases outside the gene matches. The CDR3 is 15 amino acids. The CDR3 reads CASSVAQGAAYEQYF. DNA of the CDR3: TGTGCCAGCAGCGTCGCCCAGGGGGCCGCCTACGAGCAGTACTTC.

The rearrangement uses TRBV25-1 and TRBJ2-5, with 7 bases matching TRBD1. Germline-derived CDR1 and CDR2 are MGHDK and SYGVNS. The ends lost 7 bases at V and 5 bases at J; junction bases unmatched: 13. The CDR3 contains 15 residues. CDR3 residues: CASTIWTGLSETQYF. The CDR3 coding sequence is TGTGCCAGCACCATCTGGACAGGCCTCTCCGAGACCCAGTACTTC.